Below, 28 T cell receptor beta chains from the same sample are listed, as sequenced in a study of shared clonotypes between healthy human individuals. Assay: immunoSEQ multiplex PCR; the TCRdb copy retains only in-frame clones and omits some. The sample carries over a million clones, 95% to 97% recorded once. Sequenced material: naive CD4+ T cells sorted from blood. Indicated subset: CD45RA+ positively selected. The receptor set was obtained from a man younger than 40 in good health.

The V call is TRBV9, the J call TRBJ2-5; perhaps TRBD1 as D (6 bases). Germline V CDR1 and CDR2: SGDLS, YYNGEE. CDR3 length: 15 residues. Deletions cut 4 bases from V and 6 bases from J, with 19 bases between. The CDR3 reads CASSPLSQGPQTQYF. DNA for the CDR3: TGTGCCAGCAGCCCCCTCTCACAGGGACCGCAGACCCAGTACTTC.

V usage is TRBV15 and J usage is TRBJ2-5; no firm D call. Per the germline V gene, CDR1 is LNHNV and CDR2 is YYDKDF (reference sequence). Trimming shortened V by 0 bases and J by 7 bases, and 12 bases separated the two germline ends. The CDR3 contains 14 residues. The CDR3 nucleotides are TGTGCCACCAGCAGAGATTGGGCCCAATCGACCCAGTACTTC. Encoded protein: CATSRDWAQSTQYF.

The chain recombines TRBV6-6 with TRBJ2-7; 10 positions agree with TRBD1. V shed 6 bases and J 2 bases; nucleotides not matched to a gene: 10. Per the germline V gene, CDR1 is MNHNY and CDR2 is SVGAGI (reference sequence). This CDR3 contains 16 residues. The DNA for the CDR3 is TGTGCCAGCAGGGCATCGGGGGGGACAGGGGCCTACGAGCAGTACTTC. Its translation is CASRASGGTGAYEQYF.

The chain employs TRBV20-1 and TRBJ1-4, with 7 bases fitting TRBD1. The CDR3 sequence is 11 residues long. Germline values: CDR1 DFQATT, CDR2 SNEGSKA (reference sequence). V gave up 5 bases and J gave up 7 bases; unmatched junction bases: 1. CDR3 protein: CSARDSEKLFF. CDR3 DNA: TGCAGTGCTCGGGACAGTGAAAAACTGTTTTTT.

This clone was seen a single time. The CDR3 spells CASVAGLSGNTIYF. CDR3 DNA sequence: TGTGCCAGTGTCGCGGGACTCTCTGGAAACACCATATATTTT. The chain joins TRBV19 to TRBJ1-3; TRBD1 might be the D (5 bases). V lost 8 bases to trimming and J lost 0 bases, with 11 bases between them. The CDR3 is made up of 14 amino acids. The germline V gene has CDR1 LNHDA and CDR2 SQIVND (reference sequence). Full variable domain (remainder filled in from reference TRBV19 and TRBJ1-3): DGGITQSPKYLFRKEGQNVTLSCEQNLNHDAMYWYRQDPGQGLRLIYYSQIVNDFQKGDIAEGYSVSREKKESFPLTVTSAQKNPTAFYLCASVAGLSGNTIYFGEGSWLTVV.

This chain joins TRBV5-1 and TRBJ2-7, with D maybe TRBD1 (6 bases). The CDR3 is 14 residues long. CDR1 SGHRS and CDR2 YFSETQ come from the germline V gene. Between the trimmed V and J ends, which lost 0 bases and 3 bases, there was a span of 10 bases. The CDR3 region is CASSLAWTVYEQYF. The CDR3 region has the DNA TGCGCCAGCAGCTTGGCTTGGACAGTCTACGAGCAGTACTTC.

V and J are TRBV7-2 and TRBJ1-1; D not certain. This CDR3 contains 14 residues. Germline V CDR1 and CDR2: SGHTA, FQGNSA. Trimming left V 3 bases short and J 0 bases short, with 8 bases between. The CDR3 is CASSFADMNTEAFF. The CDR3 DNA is TGTGCCAGCAGCTTCGCAGATATGAACACTGAAGCTTTCTTT. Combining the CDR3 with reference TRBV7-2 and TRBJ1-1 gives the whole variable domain GAGVSQSPSNKVTEKGKDVELRCDPISGHTALYWYRQSLGQGLEFLIYFQGNSAPDKSGLPSDRFSAERTGGSVSTLTIQRTQQEDSAVYLCASSFADMNTEAFFGQGTRLTVV.

In DNA, the CDR3 is TGCGCCAGCAGCTACCTAGGAAGGGGATCGGGCAATGAGCAGTTCTTC. This gives the protein CASSYLGRGSGNEQFF. V gene TRBV5-1 combines with J gene TRBJ2-1; perhaps TRBD1 as D (5 bases). The CDR3 is 16 amino acids. V lost 3 bases, J lost 6 bases, and 19 bases lay in between. The germline gives CDR1 SGHRS, CDR2 YFSETQ.

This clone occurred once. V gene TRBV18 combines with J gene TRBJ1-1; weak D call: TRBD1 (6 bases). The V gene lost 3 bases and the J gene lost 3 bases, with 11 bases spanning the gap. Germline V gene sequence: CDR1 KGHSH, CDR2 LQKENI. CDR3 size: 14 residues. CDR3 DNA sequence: TGTGCCAGCTCACCGACAGGTCAGGACACTGAAGCTTTCTTT. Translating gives CASSPTGQDTEAFF.

The CDR3 region is CAWSVRDRVINEQFF. In DNA form, the CDR3 reads TGTGCCTGGAGTGTTAGGGACAGGGTCATCAATGAGCAGTTCTTC. The chain couples TRBV30 to TRBJ2-1; TRBD1 aligns across 9 bases. CDR1 and CDR2 from the germline V gene are GTSNPN and SVGIG (reference sequence). V shed 0 bases and J 6 bases; nucleotides not matched to a gene: 6. The CDR3 length is 15 residues.

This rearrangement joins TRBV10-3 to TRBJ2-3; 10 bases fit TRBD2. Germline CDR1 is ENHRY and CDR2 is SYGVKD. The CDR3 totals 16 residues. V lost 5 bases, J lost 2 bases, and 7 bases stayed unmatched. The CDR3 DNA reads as TGTGCCATCAGTCCCCGAACTAGCGGGGCCACAGATACGCAGTATTTT. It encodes CAISPRTSGATDTQYF.

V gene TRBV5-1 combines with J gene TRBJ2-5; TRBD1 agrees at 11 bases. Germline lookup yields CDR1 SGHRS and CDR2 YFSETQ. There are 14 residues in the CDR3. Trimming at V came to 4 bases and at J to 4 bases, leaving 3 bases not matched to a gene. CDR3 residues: CASSGQGASETQYF. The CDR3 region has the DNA TGCGCCAGCAGCGGACAGGGGGCATCAGAGACCCAGTACTTC. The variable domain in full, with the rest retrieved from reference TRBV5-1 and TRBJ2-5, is KAGVTQTPRYLIKTRGQQVTLSCSPISGHRSVSWYQQTPGQGLQFLFEYFSETQRNKGNFPGRFSGRQFSNSRSEMNVSTLELGDSALYLCASSGQGASETQYFGPGTRLLVL.

The CDR3 sequence is CASSVGMAQPQHF. The CDR3 DNA reads TGTGCCAGCAGCGTAGGAATGGCGCAGCCCCAGCATTTT. The chain uses TRBV9 and TRBJ1-5; D uncertain. V was pared by 0 bases and J by 7 bases, with 8 bases between. This CDR3 contains 13 residues. Germline lookup yields CDR1 SGDLS and CDR2 YYNGEE.

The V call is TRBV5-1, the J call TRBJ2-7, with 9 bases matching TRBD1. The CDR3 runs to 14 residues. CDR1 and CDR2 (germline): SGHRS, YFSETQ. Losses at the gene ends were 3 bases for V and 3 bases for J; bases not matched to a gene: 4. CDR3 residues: CASSWDRADYEQYF. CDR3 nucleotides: TGCGCCAGCAGCTGGGACAGGGCTGACTACGAGCAGTACTTC.

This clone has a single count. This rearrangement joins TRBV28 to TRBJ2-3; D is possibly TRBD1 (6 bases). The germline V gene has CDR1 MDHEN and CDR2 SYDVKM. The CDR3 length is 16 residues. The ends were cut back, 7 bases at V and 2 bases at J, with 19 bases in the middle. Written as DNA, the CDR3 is TGTGCCAGCAATAACCGGGACACCATCAACACAGATACGCAGTATTTT. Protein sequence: CASNNRDTINTDTQYF.

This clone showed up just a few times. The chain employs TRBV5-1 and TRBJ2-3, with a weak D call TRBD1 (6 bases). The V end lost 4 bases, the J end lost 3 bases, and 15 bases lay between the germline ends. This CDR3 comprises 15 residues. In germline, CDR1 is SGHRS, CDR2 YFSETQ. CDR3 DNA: TGCGCCAGCAGCCCAGGACTGGGGGCGACAGATACGCAGTATTTT. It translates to CASSPGLGATDTQYF. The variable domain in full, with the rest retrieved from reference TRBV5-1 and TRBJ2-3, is KAGVTQTPRYLIKTRGQQVTLSCSPISGHRSVSWYQQTPGQGLQFLFEYFSETQRNKGNFPGRFSGRQFSNSRSEMNVSTLELGDSALYLCASSPGLGATDTQYFGPGTRLTVL.

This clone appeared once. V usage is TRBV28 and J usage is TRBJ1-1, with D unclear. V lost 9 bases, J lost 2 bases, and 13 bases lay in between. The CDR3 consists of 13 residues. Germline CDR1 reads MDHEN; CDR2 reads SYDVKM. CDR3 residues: CASSYPVNTEAFF. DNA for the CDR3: TGTGCCAGTTCGTACCCCGTTAACACTGAAGCTTTCTTT.

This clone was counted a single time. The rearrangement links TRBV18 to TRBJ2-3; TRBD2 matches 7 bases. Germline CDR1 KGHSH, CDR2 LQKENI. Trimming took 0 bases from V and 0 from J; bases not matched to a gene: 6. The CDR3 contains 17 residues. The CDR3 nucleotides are TGTGCCAGCTCACCACCGGGCCAGCGGGATAGCACAGATACGCAGTATTTT. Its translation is CASSPPGQRDSTDTQYF.

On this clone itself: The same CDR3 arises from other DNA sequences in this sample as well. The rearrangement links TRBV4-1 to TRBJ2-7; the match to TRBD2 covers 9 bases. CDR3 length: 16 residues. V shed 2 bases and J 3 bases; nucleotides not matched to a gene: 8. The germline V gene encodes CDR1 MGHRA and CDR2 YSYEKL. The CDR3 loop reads CASSQKLAGDYYEQYF. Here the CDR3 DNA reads TGCGCCAGCAGCCAAAAGTTAGCGGGAGATTACTACGAGCAGTACTTC.

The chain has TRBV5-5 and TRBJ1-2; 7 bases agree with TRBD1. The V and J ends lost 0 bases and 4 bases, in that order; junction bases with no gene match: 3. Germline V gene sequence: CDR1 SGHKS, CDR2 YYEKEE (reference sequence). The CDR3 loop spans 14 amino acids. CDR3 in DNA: TGTGCCAGCAGCTTGGGACAGGGCTTCTATGGCTACACCTTC. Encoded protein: CASSLGQGFYGYTF.

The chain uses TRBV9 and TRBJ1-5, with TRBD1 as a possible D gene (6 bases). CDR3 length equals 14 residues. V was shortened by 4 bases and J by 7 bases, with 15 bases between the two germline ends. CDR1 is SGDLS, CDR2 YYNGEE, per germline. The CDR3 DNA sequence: TGTGCCAGCAGCCCCTGGGAGGGACAACAGCCCCAGCATTTT. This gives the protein CASSPWEGQQPQHF.

The CDR3 coding sequence is TGTGCCAGCAGCCCGGGGGGGCTGAGCTACAATGAGCAGTTCTTC. Its protein product is CASSPGGLSYNEQFF. The chain has TRBV5-5 and TRBJ2-1, with 8 bases fitting TRBD2. With V trimmed by 4 bases and J by 3 bases, 6 bases remained unmatched. The germline CDR1 and CDR2 sequences are SGHKS and YYEKEE (reference sequence). CDR3 length equals 15 residues.

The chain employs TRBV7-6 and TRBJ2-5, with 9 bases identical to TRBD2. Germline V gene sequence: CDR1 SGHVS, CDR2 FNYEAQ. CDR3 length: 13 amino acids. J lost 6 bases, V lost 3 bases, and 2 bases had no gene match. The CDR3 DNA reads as TGTGCCAGCAGCTTTAGCGGGAGACAGACCCAGTACTTC. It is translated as CASSFSGRQTQYF.

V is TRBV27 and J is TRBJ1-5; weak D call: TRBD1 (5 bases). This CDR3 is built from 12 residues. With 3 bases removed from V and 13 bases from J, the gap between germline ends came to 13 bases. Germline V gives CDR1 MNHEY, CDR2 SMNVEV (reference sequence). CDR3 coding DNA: TGTGCCAGCAGTTTGTTAGGGGCCCCGCAGCATTTT. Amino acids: CASSLLGAPQHF.

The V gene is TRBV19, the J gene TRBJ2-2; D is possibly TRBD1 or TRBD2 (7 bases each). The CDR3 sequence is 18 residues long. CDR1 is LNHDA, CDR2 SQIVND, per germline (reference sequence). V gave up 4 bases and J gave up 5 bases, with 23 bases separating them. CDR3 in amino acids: CASSRAPGGGPDTGELFF. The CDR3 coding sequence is TGTGCCAGTAGTAGGGCCCCAGGGGGAGGGCCAGATACCGGGGAGCTGTTTTTT. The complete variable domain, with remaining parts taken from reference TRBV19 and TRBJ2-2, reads DGGITQSPKYLFRKEGQNVTLSCEQNLNHDAMYWYRQDPGQGLRLIYYSQIVNDFQKGDIAEGYSVSREKKESFPLTVTSAQKNPTAFYLCASSRAPGGGPDTGELFFGEGSRLTVL.

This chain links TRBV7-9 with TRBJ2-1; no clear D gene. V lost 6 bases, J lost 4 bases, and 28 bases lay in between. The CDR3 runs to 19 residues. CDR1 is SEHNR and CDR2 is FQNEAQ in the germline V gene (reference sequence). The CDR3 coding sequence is TGTGCCAGCAGAAAATTTAATGGCTCATTGCGCGCCCGGTACAATGAGCAGTTCTTC. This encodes CASRKFNGSLRARYNEQFF.

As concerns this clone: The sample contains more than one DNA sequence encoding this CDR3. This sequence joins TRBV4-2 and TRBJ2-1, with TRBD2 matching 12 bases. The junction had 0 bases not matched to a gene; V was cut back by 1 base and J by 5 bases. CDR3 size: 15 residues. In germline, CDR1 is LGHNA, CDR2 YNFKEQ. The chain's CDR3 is CASSQGTSGNNEQFF. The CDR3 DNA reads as TGTGCCAGCAGCCAAGGGACTAGCGGGAACAATGAGCAGTTCTTC.

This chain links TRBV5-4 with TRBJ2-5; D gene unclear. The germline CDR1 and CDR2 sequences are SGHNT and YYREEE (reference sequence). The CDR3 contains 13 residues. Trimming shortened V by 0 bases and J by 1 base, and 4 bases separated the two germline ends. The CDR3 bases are TGTGCCAGCAGCTTGGAAAGCCAAGAGACCCAGTACTTC. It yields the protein CASSLESQETQYF.